This T cell receptor beta chain derives from a study of Graves' ophthalmopathy and Graves' hyperthyroidism (dated by TCRdb to the late 2010s). Concerning the study at large: A patient counted as having stable hyperthyroidism if there was no progression to ophthalmopathy within 18 months of follow-up. In total, 120 to 150 blood samples were TCR-sequenced: 43 ophthalmopathy, under 80 hyperthyroidism and some 17 hyperthyroidism-to-ophthalmopathy patients. T-cell repertoires of thyroid tissue and blood were compared in over five hyperthyroidism patients. After sampling, hyperthyroidism patients received methimazole starting at 30 mg daily, and ophthalmopathy patients received high-dose intravenous methylprednisolone. The independent validation cohort included about 19 hyperthyroidism patients plus 17 patients who later progressed from hyperthyroidism to ophthalmopathy. To explore V-J signatures that separate ophthalmopathy from hyperthyroidism, a discovery set of 100 patients was enrolled, consisting of 43 with ophthalmopathy and around 57 with stable hyperthyroidism. To tell Graves' ophthalmopathy apart from Graves' hyperthyroidism, and to predict which patients would progress to ophthalmopathy, the study relied on TCR beta repertoire signatures.

Reading from cysteine to phenylalanine, the CDR3 counts 15 amino acids. Just CDR3 DNA is preserved here, 45 bases in frame from base 1. V is cut by 6 bases and J by 7 bases, and the space between the germline ends is 16 bases. CDR1 and CDR2, looked up from the germline V gene, are SGHVS and FQNEAQ. What the research found in general, with its limitations: No statistical method was used to set the sample size in advance, and the investigators knew which group each participant was assigned to. In validation, the model predicted ophthalmopathy progression with about 70% sensitivity and 72.22% specificity; roughly 12 predicted patients were CT-confirmed with GO in a median of roughly 6.8 months. Among expanded thyroid clonotypes with frequency above 0.001, most also showed up in blood, which suggests that blood repertoires may reflect the thyroid immune response. The 13-signature model separated ophthalmopathy from stable hyperthyroidism with 85% to 90% sensitivity and around 81% specificity in cross-validation, and 80%/75% in the test set.

This clonotype showed up many times. The specificity of this receptor is unknown. No base qualities exist here, and no much larger clone lies one base off it. TCR beta CDR3 regions were amplified from RNA transcripts for repertoire sequencing. A first-round RT-PCR used HTBI primers with the Qiagen OneStep RT-PCR kit, followed by a second-round multiplex PCR, size selection and purification. Libraries were sequenced on an Illumina HiSeq2000 using paired-end 100 bp reads. The original pipeline was this. SOAPnuke was used to process the reads, throwing out any read that had adapters, had uncalled bases, had a mean Phred below 15, or lacked an exact constant-primer or identifier match. High-quality paired reads were merged with COPE v1.2.5. Each unique nucleotide sequence was treated as a clonotype, and MiTCR v1.1 was used to align the clonotypes to the IMGT TRB V, D and J references. The analysis was limited to V-J combinations with a frequency above 0.0001, which together covered 99.2% of repertoires. For each V-J combination, a TCR clonal expansion and chaos score was defined as the ratio of F50 clonal expansion to chaos observed in the TCRdist matrix. Welch's t-statistics and random forest were used to reduce the features to about 14 V-J combinations, which were then used as input to a naive Bayes classifier. The similarity between thyroid and blood repertoires was quantified using the Morisita-Horn index. TCRdb redid the processing of the public reads, applying fastp at Q25 and MiXCR, and retained in-frame beta chains. For every CDR3 protein sequence, its rows merge into one entry that carries the most common genes and DNA. The V and J calls and clone size are TCRdb's, not the authors'. The sample records roughly 1.1 million distinct CDR3 sequences, about 40% of which are singletons. The ten largest clones represent around 10% of the sample.

Hyperthyroidism patients were newly diagnosed, were aged 18 to 65 years, and had a disease duration under 2 months. Anyone with other autoimmune diseases, uncontrolled infections, pregnancy or lactation was excluded from the study. Clinical symptoms, serum thyroxine, TRAb, thyroid ultrasound and orbital computed tomography formed the basis of the diagnosis. Total RNA was extracted with Trizol reagent and quality-checked on an Agilent 2100 Bioanalyzer. The V and J genes are TRBV7-8 and TRBJ1-6; the D gene is unclear. Material: peripheral blood or thyroid tissue (not recorded which). The clonotype originates from an adult man with Graves' hyperthyroidism. The DNA reads as follows: TGTGCCAGCAGACAATATCCTGTGCTGAATTCACCCCTCCACTTT. The encoded protein is CASRQYPVLNSPLHF.